These 32 T cell receptor beta chains came from one sample sequenced in a study of blood T cell repertoires in COVID-19. The method was immunoSEQ multiplex PCR; TCRdb's version includes in-frame clones alone and lacks a portion of them. This sample has fewer than 350,000 clones, with roughly 85% found just once. The sequenced sample consisted of PBMCs or T cells enriched from blood (not recorded which). The receptors stem from a woman in her 30s who had been exposed to COVID-19.

This clone was counted a single time. The chain links TRBV27 to TRBJ1-5; 7 bases align to TRBD1. V shed 6 bases and J 5 bases; nucleotides not matched to a gene: 4. CDR1 is MNHEY and CDR2 is SMNVEV in the germline V gene (reference sequence). This CDR3 comprises 13 residues. The CDR3 is CASSRDSHQPQHF. The DNA for the CDR3 is TGTGCCAGCAGCCGGGACAGCCATCAGCCCCAGCATTTT.

This clone appeared a few times. The V gene is TRBV28, the J gene TRBJ1-6; D might be TRBD1 (5 bases). The CDR3 has 13 amino acids. Germline assignment: CDR1 MDHEN and CDR2 SYDVKM. V was trimmed by 7 bases and J by 7 bases, leaving 11 bases between them. CDR3 nucleotides: TGTGCCAGCAATCGCGGGGCGAATTCACCCCTCCACTTT. It translates to CASNRGANSPLHF.

This rearrangement joins TRBV28 to TRBJ2-2; D is ambiguous. V dropped 7 bases and J dropped 5 bases, with 11 bases sitting between them. Germline V lookup: CDR1 MDHEN, CDR2 SYDVKM. This CDR3 has 13 residues. For the CDR3, the DNA is TGTGCCAGCACGTATAGTATAACCGGGGAGCTGTTTTTT. Amino acid sequence: CASTYSITGELFF.

The V gene is TRBV6-5, the J gene TRBJ2-7; D not resolved. Trimming removed 7 bases from V and 2 bases from J, with 9 bases in between. The CDR3 is 12 residues long. The germline CDR1 and CDR2 sequences are MNHEY and SVGAGI. In DNA, the CDR3 is TGTGCCAGCACCGCCTCAGCCTACGAGCAGTACTTC. It encodes CASTASAYEQYF.

The chain links TRBV11-2 to TRBJ1-2, with D possibly TRBD1 on 6 matching bases. The V end lost 5 bases, the J end lost 8 bases, and 21 bases lay between the germline ends. CDR1 is SGHAT, CDR2 FQNNGV, per germline. This CDR3 is 15 amino acids long. In nucleotides, the CDR3 is TGTGCCAGCAGCACGGGGGGCGGTTTGAATCTGGGCTACACCTTC. Amino acids: CASSTGGGLNLGYTF.

The rearrangement uses TRBV19 and TRBJ1-6; maybe TRBD1 (5 bases). V was cut by 5 bases and J by 9 bases, with 17 bases left in between. CDR1 is LNHDA and CDR2 is SQIVND in the germline V gene (reference sequence). The CDR3 totals 15 residues. CDR3 bases: TGTGCCAGTAGTCAGGAACCTCAGGGCGGTTCACCCCTCCACTTT. It yields the protein CASSQEPQGGSPLHF.

V usage is TRBV15 and J usage is TRBJ2-7, with 10 nucleotides matching TRBD1. The CDR3 sequence is 14 residues long. J gave up 7 bases and V 2 bases, and 5 bases lay outside the gene matches. Germline loops: CDR1 LNHNV, CDR2 YYDKDF (reference sequence). The CDR3 loop reads CATSRWDRGEEQYF. CDR3 sequence (DNA): TGTGCCACCAGCAGATGGGACAGGGGAGAGGAGCAGTACTTC.

This chain joins TRBV3-1 (or the pseudogene TRBV3-2) and TRBJ2-5, with 10 bases identical to TRBD2. The CDR3 loop spans 15 amino acids. V lost 4 bases and J lost 4; bases outside the gene matches: 6. Germline V CDR1 and CDR2: LGHDT, YNNKEL (reference sequence). Here the CDR3 reads CASSLRVAGGETQYF. The CDR3 nucleotides are TGTGCCAGCAGCCTCCGAGTAGCGGGGGGAGAGACCCAGTACTTC.

The chain has TRBV28 and TRBJ1-2; TRBD1 aligns across 11 bases. After removal of 0 bases from V and 8 bases from J, the junction contained 8 bases not matched to a gene. The germline V gene has CDR1 MDHEN and CDR2 SYDVKM. The CDR3 totals 16 residues. The CDR3, as DNA: TGTGCCAGCAGTTTATGGGGACAGGGGGAAAGGAGGGGCTACACCTTC. Its translation is CASSLWGQGERRGYTF.

The chain has TRBV10-3 and TRBJ1-2; D might be TRBD1 (6 bases). This CDR3 contains 13 residues. The V end was cut by 5 bases, the J end by 3 bases, with 10 bases between. Germline V gives CDR1 ENHRY, CDR2 SYGVKD. CDR3 DNA sequence: TGTGCCATCAGTAATAACAGGGACTATGGCTACACCTTC. Translation: CAISNNRDYGYTF.

The V gene is TRBV29-1, the J gene TRBJ2-2; TRBD1 agrees at 10 bases. V was clipped by 4 bases and J by 3 bases; unmatched bases: 2. Germline assignment: CDR1 SQVTM and CDR2 ANQGSEA. The CDR3 is 14 residues long. This chain's CDR3 is CSVGQGAYTGELFF. CDR3 nucleotides: TGCAGCGTTGGACAGGGGGCGTACACCGGGGAGCTGTTTTTT.

CDR3 loop: CASSWSGTGQDTQYF. The CDR3 coding sequence is TGCGCCAGCAGCTGGTCCGGGACAGGGCAAGATACGCAGTATTTT. The rearrangement uses TRBV5-1 and TRBJ2-3, with TRBD1 matching over 9 bases. The V segment lost 3 bases and the J segment 5 bases; nucleotides outside the gene matches: 7. Germline lookup yields CDR1 SGHRS and CDR2 YFSETQ. The CDR3 has 15 residues.

The V gene is TRBV7-3, the J gene TRBJ2-1; D remains ambiguous. V was pared by 2 bases and J by 5 bases, with 10 bases between. The CDR3 extends over 14 amino acids. CDR1 SGHTA and CDR2 FQGTGA come from the germline V gene. CDR3 amino acids: CASSLDWPHNEQFF. CDR3 bases: TGTGCCAGCAGCTTAGATTGGCCCCACAATGAGCAGTTCTTC. Full variable domain (remainder filled in from reference TRBV7-3 and TRBJ2-1): GAGVSQTPSNKVTEKGKYVELRCDPISGHTALYWYRQSLGQGPEFLIYFQGTGAADDSGLPNDRFFAVRPEGSVSTLKIQRTERGDSAVYLCASSLDWPHNEQFFGPGTRLTVL.

This chain links TRBV27 with TRBJ2-7; perhaps TRBD2 as D (6 bases). The CDR3 has 14 residues. The V gene's germline CDR1 is MNHEY and CDR2 SMNVEV (reference sequence). V dropped 6 bases and J dropped 2 bases, with 14 bases sitting between them. CDR3 DNA sequence: TGTGCCAGCAGCGTTACAGGCGGGACCTACGAGCAGTACTTC. It specifies CASSVTGGTYEQYF.

The genes are TRBV5-4 and TRBJ2-3; D might be TRBD2 (7 bases). This CDR3 is built from 17 residues. Germline assignment: CDR1 SGHNT and CDR2 YYREEE (reference sequence). V shed 3 bases and J shed 2 bases, with 19 bases lying between them. CDR3: CASSSPWGGGATDTQYF. DNA of the CDR3: TGTGCCAGCAGCTCCCCTTGGGGAGGGGGGGCCACAGATACGCAGTATTTT.

In its sample, this clone was seen a few times. This chain connects TRBV18 to TRBJ2-1; 7 bases match TRBD2. Germline V gene lookup returns CDR1 KGHSH and CDR2 LQKENI. This CDR3 comprises 16 residues. V was pared by 4 bases and J by 3 bases, with 9 bases of the junction left unmatched. CDR3 amino acids: CASSLQSGTIYNEQFF. CDR3 bases: TGTGCCAGCTCACTCCAGAGCGGGACTATCTACAATGAGCAGTTCTTC. Full variable domain (remainder filled in from reference TRBV18 and TRBJ2-1): NAGVMQNPRHLVRRRGQEARLRCSPMKGHSHVYWYRQLPEEGLKFMVYLQKENIIDESGMPKERFSAEFPKEGPSILRIQQVVRGDSAAYFCASSLQSGTIYNEQFFGPGTRLTVL.

The chain combines TRBV30 with TRBJ2-5; tentatively, D is TRBD2 (6 bases). CDR3 length: 13 residues. CDR1 is GTSNPN and CDR2 is SVGIG in the germline V gene (reference sequence). V was clipped by 4 bases and J by 1 base, with 10 bases between them. The CDR3 sequence is CAWTSGRQETQYF. For the CDR3, the DNA is TGTGCCTGGACCAGCGGGCGCCAAGAGACCCAGTACTTC. Drawing the rest from reference TRBV30 and TRBJ2-5, the complete variable domain is SQTIHQWPATLVQPVGSPLSLECTVEGTSNPNLYWYRQAAGRGLQLLFYSVGIGQISSEVPQNLSASRPQDRQFILSSKKLLLSDSGFYLCAWTSGRQETQYFGPGTRLLVL.

The chain employs TRBV7-3 and TRBJ2-7; D is perhaps TRBD1 (7 bases). With 6 bases removed from V and 3 bases from J, the gap between germline ends came to 18 bases. Germline V gives CDR1 SGHTA, CDR2 FQGTGA. The CDR3 spans 15 residues. The CDR3 DNA reads as TGTGCCAGCAGGGCCGGACAGGTCGGGGGCTACGAGCAGTACTTC. As protein: CASRAGQVGGYEQYF.

This clone was seen a few times. The chain employs TRBV3-1 (or the pseudogene TRBV3-2) and TRBJ1-6; D is unresolved. Germline V gene lookup returns CDR1 LGHDT and CDR2 YNNKEL (reference sequence). This CDR3 comprises 16 residues. V lost 1 base and J lost 2, with 9 bases in between. The CDR3 region is CASSQGGGTYNSPLHF. The CDR3 DNA reads as TGTGCCAGCAGCCAAGGTGGAGGAACCTATAATTCACCCCTCCACTTT.

The gene calls are TRBV18 and TRBJ2-1; 9 bases agree with TRBD2. The V gene's germline CDR1 is KGHSH and CDR2 LQKENI. This CDR3 has 16 amino acids. The J segment lost 5 bases and the V segment lost 3 bases, leaving 8 bases of the junction unmatched. CDR3 sequence reads: CASSPDSGSFHNEQFF. CDR3 in DNA: TGTGCCAGCTCACCGGATAGCGGGAGCTTCCACAATGAGCAGTTCTTC.

The chain uses TRBV24-1 and TRBJ1-3, with 8 bases aligning to TRBD1. CDR1 is KGHDR, CDR2 SFDVKD, per germline. The V and J ends lost 9 bases and 0 bases, in that order; junction bases with no gene match: 15. CDR3 length: 18 amino acids. CDR3 loop: CATSRTPGQGDSGNTIYF. The CDR3 nucleotides read TGTGCCACCTCCCGGACACCTGGACAGGGCGACTCTGGAAACACCATATATTTT.

The chain links TRBV28 to TRBJ1-2; 8 bases fit TRBD1. This CDR3 has 14 residues. V lost 2 bases and J lost 8; bases outside the gene matches: 7. Germline CDR1 and CDR2: MDHEN and SYDVKM. The CDR3 bases are TGTGCCAGCAGTTTAGAGTCAGGGGGCCGGGGCTACACCTTC. Translated, it gives CASSLESGGRGYTF.

J is TRBJ1-2 and V is TRBV14, with 9 bases identical to TRBD1. V lost 4 bases and J lost 1; bases outside the gene matches: 10. The CDR3 extends over 17 amino acids. The germline V gene encodes CDR1 SGHDN and CDR2 FVKESK. The CDR3 region has the DNA TGTGCCAGCAGCCCCTATCGACAGGGGGGATATAACTATGGCTACACCTTC. It specifies CASSPYRQGGYNYGYTF.

The chain carries TRBV25-1 and TRBJ2-5; 11 bases agree with TRBD2. This CDR3 comprises 14 residues. CDR1 MGHDK and CDR2 SYGVNS come from the germline V gene. Trimming cost V 4 bases and J 4 bases; bases outside gene matches: 2. The DNA of the CDR3 is TGTGCCAGCAGTGCTGGACTAGCGGGAGAGACCCAGTACTTC. Translation: CASSAGLAGETQYF.

This chain links TRBV25-1 with TRBJ1-1; D unclear. V lost 2 bases to trimming and J lost 4 bases, with 5 bases between them. CDR1 and CDR2 (germline): MGHDK, SYGVNS. The CDR3 consists of 12 residues. CDR3 amino acids: CASSEGVTEAFF. The CDR3 coding sequence is TGTGCCAGCAGTGAAGGAGTCACTGAAGCTTTCTTT.

CDR3 protein: CASRKGQGGGYGYTF. The CDR3 region has the DNA TGTGCCAGCAGAAAGGGGCAGGGGGGTGGCTATGGCTACACCTTC. This chain uses TRBV6-5 with TRBJ1-2; 7 bases align to TRBD1. There are 15 residues in the CDR3. Unmatched junction bases numbered 11, after V lost 6 bases and J lost 4 bases. Germline loops: CDR1 MNHEY, CDR2 SVGAGI.

This clone appeared a single time. The chain links TRBV14 to TRBJ1-3, with a tentative D call TRBD1 (5 bases). CDR1 and CDR2 from the germline V gene are SGHDN and FVKESK. The CDR3 runs 14 residues. V lost 1 base and J 3 bases, leaving 7 bases between the germline ends. CDR3 nucleotides: TGTGCCAGCAGCCAAGCTCAGGGTGGAAACACCATATATTTT. This translates into CASSQAQGGNTIYF.

CDR3 protein: CASSLTSTDTQYF. The CDR3 DNA reads as TGTGCCAGCAGTTTAACTAGCACAGATACGCAGTATTTT. The chain has TRBV28 and TRBJ2-3; unclear D gene. This CDR3 contains 13 residues. In germline, CDR1 is MDHEN, CDR2 SYDVKM. V lost 2 bases, J lost 0 bases, and 3 bases lay in between.

There are many counts of this clone. V is TRBV19 and J is TRBJ1-2, with TRBD1 identical over 8 bases. Germline lookup yields CDR1 LNHDA and CDR2 SQIVND (reference sequence). Unmatched junction bases numbered 13, after V lost 8 bases and J lost 5 bases. The CDR3 is 15 amino acids. For the CDR3, the DNA is TGTGCCAGTGTCCGCCCCGGACAGGGCCAGTATGGCTACACCTTC. Its translation: CASVRPGQGQYGYTF.

The count of this clone is one. The CDR3 coding sequence is TGCGCCAGCAGCTTGGGACAGCTAAATAATGAAAAACTGTTTTTT. Its translation is CASSLGQLNNEKLFF. V is TRBV5-1 and J is TRBJ1-4; D is possibly TRBD1 (5 bases). Trimming stripped 0 bases from V and 4 bases from J, with 10 bases between. CDR3 length: 15 amino acids. Germline CDR1 is SGHRS and CDR2 is YFSETQ.

CDR3 nucleotides: TGTGCCAGCAGTGGAGCCGGGACTAGCGGCACAGATACGCAGTATTTT. Its protein product is CASSGAGTSGTDTQYF. The rearrangement uses TRBV28 and TRBJ2-3; TRBD2 matches 10 bases. Trimming removed 5 bases from V and 1 base from J; junction bases left unmatched: 6. The CDR3 is 16 amino acids. Looked up from germline, CDR1 is MDHEN and CDR2 is SYDVKM.

In regard to this clone: Being one base from a much bigger clone, this may be a read error. CDR3 sequence (DNA): TGTGCCAGCAGCTTACATTACGAGCAGTACTTC. Translation: CASSLHYEQYF. The genes are TRBV11-2 and TRBJ2-7; D not resolved. V lost 2 bases and J 4 bases, leaving 3 bases between the germline ends. CDR1 SGHAT and CDR2 FQNNGV come from the germline V gene. This CDR3 is 11 amino acids long.